This T cell receptor (beta chain) was identified in a study of CD8 T cells in Susac syndrome. Germline CDR1 MGHRA, CDR2 YSYEKL. V was clipped by 0 bases and J by 12 bases, with 14 bases between them. The length of the CDR3 is 13 residues. RNA in amounts of about 0.5 to 1 ug was reverse transcribed with random hexamers. TCRdb re-called the immunoSEQ multiplex PCR reads with MiXCR, one entry per CDR3 protein. Found here are under 200,000 distinct CDR3 sequences, 90% to 96% of them singletons; the top ten hold approximately 0.1%. The clonotype comes from a human donor with Susac syndrome. This chain connects TRBV4-1 to TRBJ2-5; D might be TRBD2 (6 bases). The sample comprised CD4+ T cells from PBMCs. CDR3 loop: CASSQELRDPKYF. CDR3 nucleotide sequence: TGCGCCAGCAGCCAAGAATTGCGGGATCCTAAGTACTTC.